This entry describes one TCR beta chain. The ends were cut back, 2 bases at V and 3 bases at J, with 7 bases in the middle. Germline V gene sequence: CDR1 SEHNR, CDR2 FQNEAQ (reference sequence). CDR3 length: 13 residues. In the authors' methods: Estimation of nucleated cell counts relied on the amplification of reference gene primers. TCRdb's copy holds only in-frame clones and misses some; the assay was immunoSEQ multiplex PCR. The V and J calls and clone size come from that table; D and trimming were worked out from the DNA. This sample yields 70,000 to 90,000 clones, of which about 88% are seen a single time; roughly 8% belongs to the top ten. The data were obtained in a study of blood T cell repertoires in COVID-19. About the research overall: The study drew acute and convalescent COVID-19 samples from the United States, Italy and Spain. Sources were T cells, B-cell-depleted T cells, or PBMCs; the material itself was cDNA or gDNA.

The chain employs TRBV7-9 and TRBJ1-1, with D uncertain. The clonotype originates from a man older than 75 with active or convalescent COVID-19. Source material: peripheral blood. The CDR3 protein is CASSLLEDTEAFF. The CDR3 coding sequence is TGTGCCAGCAGCTTATTGGAGGACACTGAAGCTTTCTTT.